This T cell receptor (beta chain) was captured in a study of shared clonotypes between healthy human individuals (TCRdb year 2020). Broadly, across the study: The cohort included three men and a couple of women between 18 and 49 years of age. Between about 0.94 and 8.9 billion PBMCs per donor were obtained by leukapheresis. The study deeply sequenced blood TCR repertoires of five healthy adults to estimate repertoire size and the extent of clonotype sharing between individuals. Per donor, three plates each were used for CD4 naive and CD4 memory, two for CD8 naive, and one for CD8 memory. To increase sequencing depth and limit assay-specific biases, different laboratories used diverse techniques to prepare libraries and sequence TCR repertoires. Summary of the overall study and its limitations: Sampling was limited to blood, and TCR repertoires in tissue likely differ from TCR repertoires in blood. The genetic and exposure-history diversity represented was limited by the small number of donors. Higher generation probabilities were observed for clonotypes shared by all four sorted-subset donors than for non-shared clonotypes. Pairwise subsampling indicated that sequencing depth was expected to affect the degree of clonotype sharing among donors. Estimated clonotype richness was generally larger for naive than for memory subsets. When a few donors were compared, the shared fraction of clonotypes was 5% to 6.5% for naive CD4, around 3.5% for naive CD8, about 2.5% for memory CD4, and less than 0.45% for memory CD8. Rarefaction of sorted-subset datasets indicated incomplete sequencing despite the large sequencing depth.

Donors were healthy HIV-negative adults with no recently reported acute infections or vaccinations. Only Caucasian adults living in Nashville, Tennessee, USA were represented among the donors. CD4+ T cells were enriched through magnetic negative selection, after which naive cells were positively selected on CD45RA and the remaining negative fraction served as the memory subset. Blood was collected by leukapheresis, and PBMCs were isolated by Ficoll-Histopaque density gradient centrifugation and then cryopreserved in liquid nitrogen vapor phase. Analytical flow cytometry was used to check the purity and quantity of each magnetically sorted T cell population. From each sorted fraction, genomic DNA was isolated and quantified by UV absorbance on a Nanodrop 2000c. Using the deep immunoSEQ assay, multiplex PCR amplified TCR CDR3 regions from genomic DNA. Extracted genomic DNA from each cell subset was distributed evenly across all wells of several immunoSEQ 96-well plates, and each plate was treated as a replicate. For sorted subsets, roughly 200 ng genomic DNA, equal to some 28,000 T cell genomes, was loaded into each replicate PCR. Purified libraries were measured with a Qubit 3.0 fluorometer, size-checked on a Bioanalyzer 2100, and measured again with the KAPA Library Quantification kit. A separate single-read 150-cycle Illumina NextSeq 550 flow cell was used to sequence each immunoSEQ 96-well plate. Regarding the original processing steps: Because the immunoSEQ output included only junctional sequences and no quality scores, the filtering could not be the same as the filtering used for full-length reads. Sequences were annotated with PyIR, a Python wrapper for IgBLAST v1.9, using IMGT germline references to assign V/J genes and CDR3. Reads with weak V/J assignments (E-value above 1e-6), missing CDR3, stop codons, out-of-frame junctions, or ambiguous translated residues were removed. V3J clonotypes were defined as sequences sharing an identical inferred V gene, J gene, and CDR3 amino acid sequence. Percentage overlap between repertoires was calculated by dividing the number of shared unique clonotypes by the size of the smaller repertoire. Repertoire richness was assessed with RTK rarefaction, the Chao1 estimator, and Recon v2.1 estimates of unobserved clonotypes. Generation probabilities for all TCRbeta clonotypes obtained by the gDNA method from several donors were computed using OLGA. TCRdb stores this immuneACCESS table with in-frame sequences only. Part of the clones is absent; in the studies checked, under half of the shortfall reflects unresolved V genes, and no reason is known for the rest. V and J calls and clone size come straight from that table; D and trimming were deduced from the DNA. This sample has some 2 million clones in its table, and 85% to 95% of those were observed once. The top ten clonotypes cover 0.1% to 0.15% of the sample.

The CDR3 sequence holds 15 residues, the cysteine and phenylalanine included. Only the CDR3 portion is preserved as DNA: 45 bases, with reading frame beginning at the first base. Based on the germline V gene, the CDR1 and CDR2 sequences are SGHDT and YYEEEE. Between the V and J ends, shortened by 4 bases and 3 bases respectively, the junction contains 13 bases. About this clone itself: Its antigen target is currently unknown. No much larger clonotype is one base removed from it; base qualities were not supplied.

The chain is made from TRBV5-6 and TRBJ1-4; 6 matching bases give a weak D call of TRBD1. Sequenced sample: naive CD4+ T cells sorted from blood. In the paper's terms, the cell subset or site label means: CD45RA+ positively selected. The receptor comes from a young man in good health. The nucleotide sequence reads as follows: TGTGCCAGCAGCACAACAGGGTCGGCTAATGAAAAACTGTTTTTT. It specifies CASSTTGSANEKLFF.